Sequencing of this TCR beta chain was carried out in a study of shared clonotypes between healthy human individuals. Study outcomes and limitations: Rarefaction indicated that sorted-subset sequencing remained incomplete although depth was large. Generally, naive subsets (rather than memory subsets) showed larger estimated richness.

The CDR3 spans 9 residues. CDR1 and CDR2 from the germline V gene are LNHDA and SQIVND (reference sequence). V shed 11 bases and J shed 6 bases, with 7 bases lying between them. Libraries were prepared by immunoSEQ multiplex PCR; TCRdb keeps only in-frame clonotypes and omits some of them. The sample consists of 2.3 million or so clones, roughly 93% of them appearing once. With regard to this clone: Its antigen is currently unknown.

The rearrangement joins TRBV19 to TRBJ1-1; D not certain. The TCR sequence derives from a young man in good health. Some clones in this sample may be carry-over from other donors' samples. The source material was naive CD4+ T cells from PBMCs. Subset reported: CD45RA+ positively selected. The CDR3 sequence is CAAGPEAFF. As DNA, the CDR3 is TGTGCCGCCGGGCCTGAAGCTTTCTTT. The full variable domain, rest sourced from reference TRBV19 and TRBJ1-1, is DGGITQSPKYLFRKEGQNVTLSCEQNLNHDAMYWYRQDPGQGLRLIYYSQIVNDFQKGDIAEGYSVSREKKESFPLTVTSAQKNPTAFYLCAAGPEAFFGQGTRLTVV.